This T cell receptor beta chain was recovered during a study of blood T cell repertoires in COVID-19. The germline CDR1 and CDR2 sequences are SEHNR and FQNEAQ (reference sequence). The CDR3 spans 14 residues. V was shortened by 5 bases and J by 5 bases, with 10 bases between the two germline ends. Assay used: immunoSEQ multiplex PCR; TCRdb lists only in-frame clones, some missing. Here the sample spans 55,000 to 60,000 clones, less than 85% being singletons. The specimen was peripheral blood. The genes are TRBV7-9 and TRBJ1-6, with a tentative D call TRBD1 (5 bases). This receptor was taken from a man between 65 and 80 years old with active COVID-19. The chain's CDR3 is CASSPQTDNSPLHF. Written as DNA, the CDR3 is TGTGCCAGCAGCCCCCAGACAGATAATTCACCCCTCCACTTT.